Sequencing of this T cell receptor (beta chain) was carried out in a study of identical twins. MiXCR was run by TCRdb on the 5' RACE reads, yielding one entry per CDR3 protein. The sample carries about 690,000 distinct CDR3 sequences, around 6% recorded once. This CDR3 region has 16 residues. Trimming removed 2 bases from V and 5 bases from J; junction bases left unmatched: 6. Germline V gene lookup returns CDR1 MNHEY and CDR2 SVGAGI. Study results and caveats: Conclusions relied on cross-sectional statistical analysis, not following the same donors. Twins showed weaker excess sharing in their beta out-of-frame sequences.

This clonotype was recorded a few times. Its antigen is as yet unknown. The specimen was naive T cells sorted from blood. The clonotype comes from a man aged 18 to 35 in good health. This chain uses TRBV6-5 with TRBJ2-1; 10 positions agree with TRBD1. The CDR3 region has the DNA TGTGCCAGCAGTTACATGACGGGACAGGGGAACAATGAGCAGTTCTTC. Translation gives CASSYMTGQGNNEQFF.